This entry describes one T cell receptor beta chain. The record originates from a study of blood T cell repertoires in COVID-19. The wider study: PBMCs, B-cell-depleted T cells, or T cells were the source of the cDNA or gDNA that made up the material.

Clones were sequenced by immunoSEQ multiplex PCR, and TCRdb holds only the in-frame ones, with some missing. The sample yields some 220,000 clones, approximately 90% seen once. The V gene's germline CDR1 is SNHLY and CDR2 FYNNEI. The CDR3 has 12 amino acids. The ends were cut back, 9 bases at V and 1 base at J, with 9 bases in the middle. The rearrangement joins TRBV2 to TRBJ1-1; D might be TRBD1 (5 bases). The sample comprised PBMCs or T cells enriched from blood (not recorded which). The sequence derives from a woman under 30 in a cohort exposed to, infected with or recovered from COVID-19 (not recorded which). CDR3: CARGLKNTEAFF. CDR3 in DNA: TGTGCCAGGGGACTGAAGAACACTGAAGCTTTCTTT.